The 10 T cell receptor beta chains reported below all come from one sample, sequenced in a study of blood T cell repertoires in COVID-19. Method: immunoSEQ multiplex PCR; TCRdb's copy keeps in-frame clones and lacks some. Among over 130,000 clones listed, over 65% were seen once. Sequenced sample: peripheral blood. Receptor source: an elderly woman with active or convalescent COVID-19.

This clone was observed many times. This chain joins TRBV6-5 and TRBJ1-5; TRBD1 might be the D (6 bases). Germline-derived CDR1 and CDR2 are MNHEY and SVGAGI. CDR3 length: 12 amino acids. V was pared by 9 bases and J by 7 bases, with 13 bases between. The CDR3 coding sequence is TGTGCCAGTACAGGGCCGGGGCAGCCCCAGCATTTT. It is translated as CASTGPGQPQHF.

A remark on this clone: This same CDR3 is encoded by further DNA sequences in the sample. V gene TRBV28 combines with J gene TRBJ1-3; weak D call: TRBD1 (5 bases). The V gene lost 1 base and the J gene lost 7 bases, with 5 bases spanning the gap. The CDR3 is made up of 12 amino acids. Germline CDR1 and CDR2: MDHEN and SYDVKM. The CDR3 region is CASSLSGNTIYF. CDR3 sequence (DNA): TGTGCCAGCAGTTTATCAGGGAACACCATATATTTT.

The CDR3 loop is CASRGWGGAEQFF. CDR3 DNA sequence: TGTGCCAGCCGTGGGTGGGGCGGGGCTGAGCAGTTCTTC. This chain links TRBV2 with TRBJ2-1; D possibly corresponds to TRBD2 (6 bases). Trimming pared 8 bases from V and 9 bases from J, leaving 17 bases between. This CDR3 spans 13 amino acids. Germline lookup yields CDR1 SNHLY and CDR2 FYNNEI.

The J gene is TRBJ1-4, the V gene TRBV28, with D possibly TRBD1 on 6 matching bases. V lost 6 bases to trimming and J lost 0 bases, with 8 bases between them. In germline, CDR1 is MDHEN, CDR2 SYDVKM. This CDR3 contains 14 residues. CDR3 DNA: TGTGCCAGCAGACAGGGAACAACTAATGAAAAACTGTTTTTT. This encodes CASRQGTTNEKLFF. The variable domain in full, with the rest retrieved from reference TRBV28 and TRBJ1-4, is DVKVTQSSRYLVKRTGEKVFLECVQDMDHENMFWYRQDPGLGLRLIYFSYDVKMKEKGDIPEGYSVSREKKERFSLILESASTNQTSMYLCASRQGTTNEKLFFGSGTQLSVL.

This clone has only a few counts. V and J are TRBV21-1 and TRBJ1-2; the DNA was not used to check the table's D call, TRBD1. TRBV21-1 is a recognized pseudogene. The CDR3 loop spans 20 amino acids. The CDR3 sequence: CASSKLGPRGLSRLDYGYTF. The CDR3, as DNA: TGTGCCAGCAGCAAATTAGGCCCCAGGGGGCTTTCGAGATTGGACTATGGCTACACCTTC.

The chain couples TRBV9 to TRBJ2-2, with 9 bases identical to TRBD2. Germline-derived CDR1 and CDR2 are SGDLS and YYNGEE. CDR3 length: 17 residues. V dropped 2 bases and J dropped 4; count of bases not matched to a gene: 9. The CDR3 nucleotides are TGTGCCAGCAGCGTTGGAAGGCGGGGGGGATCCACCGGGGAGCTGTTTTTT. As protein: CASSVGRRGGSTGELFF.

V usage is TRBV5-8 and J usage is TRBJ1-6; TRBD1 agrees at 8 bases. The CDR3 runs to 15 residues. Germline-derived CDR1 and CDR2 are SGHTS and YDEGEE. The J segment lost 9 bases and the V segment lost 4 bases, leaving 9 bases of the junction unmatched. CDR3 DNA: TGTGCCAGCAGCGGAGGACAGGGCTGGGGTTCACCCCTCCACTTT. Amino acid sequence: CASSGGQGWGSPLHF.

The rearrangement joins TRBV11-2 to TRBJ2-1, with 9 positions matching TRBD2. CDR1 is SGHAT, CDR2 FQNNGV, per germline. V was pared by 3 bases and J by 1 base, with 1 base of the junction left unmatched. The length of the CDR3 is 15 residues. CDR3 in DNA: TGTGCCAGCAGCTTTAGCGGGGGATCCTACAATGAGCAGTTCTTC. It codes for CASSFSGGSYNEQFF. The variable domain in full, completed from reference TRBV11-2 and TRBJ2-1, reads EAGVAQSPRYKIIEKRQSVAFWCNPISGHATLYWYQQILGQGPKLLIQFQNNGVVDDSQLPKDRFSAERLKGVDSTLKIQPAKLEDSAVYLCASSFSGGSYNEQFFGPGTRLTVL.

The chain uses TRBV7-2 and TRBJ1-3; D perhaps matches TRBD1 (6 bases). The germline CDR1 and CDR2 sequences are SGHTA and FQGNSA. Trimming pared 10 bases from V and 4 bases from J, leaving 20 bases between. The CDR3 sequence is 15 residues long. The CDR3 DNA sequence: TGTGCCATCTCCCGGGGGGCTTCAGAAGGAAACACCATATATTTT. This translates into CAISRGASEGNTIYF.

The chain is built from TRBV2 and TRBJ2-7, with 7 bases identical to TRBD1. Germline V gene lookup returns CDR1 SNHLY and CDR2 FYNNEI. CDR3 size: 13 residues. V dropped 10 bases and J dropped 2; count of bases not matched to a gene: 8. CDR3 nucleotides: TGTGCCACCTCATACCAGGGGGCCTACGAGCAGTACTTC. This sequence encodes CATSYQGAYEQYF.